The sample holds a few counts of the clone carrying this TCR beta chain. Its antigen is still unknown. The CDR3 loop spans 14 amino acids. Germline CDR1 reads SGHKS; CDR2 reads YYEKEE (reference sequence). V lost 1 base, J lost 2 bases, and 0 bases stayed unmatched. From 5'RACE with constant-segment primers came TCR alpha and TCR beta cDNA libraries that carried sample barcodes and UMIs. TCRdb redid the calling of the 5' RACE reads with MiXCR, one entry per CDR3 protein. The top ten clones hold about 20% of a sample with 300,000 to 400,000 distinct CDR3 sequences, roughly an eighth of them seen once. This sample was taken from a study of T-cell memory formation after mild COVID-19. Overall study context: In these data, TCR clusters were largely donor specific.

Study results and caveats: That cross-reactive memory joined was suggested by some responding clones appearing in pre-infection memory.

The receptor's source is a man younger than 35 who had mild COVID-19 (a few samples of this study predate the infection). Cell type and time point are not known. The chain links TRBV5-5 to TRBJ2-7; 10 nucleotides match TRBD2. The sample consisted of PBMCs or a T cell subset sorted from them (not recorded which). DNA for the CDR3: TGTGCCAGCAGCTTGCTAGCGGGGGCCTACGAGCAGTACTTC. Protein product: CASSLLAGAYEQYF.